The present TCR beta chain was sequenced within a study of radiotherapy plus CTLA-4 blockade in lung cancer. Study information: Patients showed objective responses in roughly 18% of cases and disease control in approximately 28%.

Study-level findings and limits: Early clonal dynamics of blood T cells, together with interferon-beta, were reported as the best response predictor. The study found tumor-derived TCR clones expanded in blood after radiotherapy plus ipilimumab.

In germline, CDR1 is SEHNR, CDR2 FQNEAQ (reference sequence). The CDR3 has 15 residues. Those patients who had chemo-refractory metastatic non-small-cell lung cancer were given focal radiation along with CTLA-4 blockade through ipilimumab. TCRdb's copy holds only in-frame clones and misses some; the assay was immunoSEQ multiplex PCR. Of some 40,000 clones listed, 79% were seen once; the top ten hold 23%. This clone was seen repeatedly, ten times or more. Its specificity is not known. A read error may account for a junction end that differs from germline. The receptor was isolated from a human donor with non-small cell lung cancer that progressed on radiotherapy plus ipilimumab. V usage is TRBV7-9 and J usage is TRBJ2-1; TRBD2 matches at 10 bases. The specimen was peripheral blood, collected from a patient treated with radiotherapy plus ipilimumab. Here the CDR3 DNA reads TGTGCCAGCAGCCTAGCGGGGGCCTACTACAATGAGCAGTTCTTC. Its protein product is CASSLAGAYYNEQFF.